This entry is about one T cell receptor (beta chain). This specimen belongs to a study of CD8 T cells in Susac syndrome. The V gene lost 2 bases and the J gene lost 0 bases, with 9 bases spanning the gap. This CDR3 is built from 16 residues. Germline V gene lookup returns CDR1 SGHDT and CDR2 YYEEEE. Reverse transcription of about 0.5 to 1 ug RNA was carried out with random hexamers. Using its own MiXCR run on the immunoSEQ multiplex PCR reads, TCRdb lists one record per CDR3 protein. The table lists around 79,000 distinct CDR3 sequences, 94% of them singletons. This sequence was found in a human donor with Susac syndrome. Sequencing was done on a sample of CD8+ T cells from PBMCs. V and J are TRBV5-6 and TRBJ2-6; D not resolved. The CDR3 spells CASSFVRGSGANVLTF. The CDR3 DNA reads TGTGCCAGCAGCTTTGTACGCGGCTCTGGGGCCAACGTCCTGACTTTC. Filled out from reference TRBV5-6 and TRBJ2-6, the complete variable domain reads DAGVTQSPTHLIKTRGQQVTLRCSPKSGHDTVSWYQQALGQGPQFIFQYYEEEERQRGNFPDRFSGHQFPNYSSELNVNALLLGDSALYLCASSFVRGSGANVLTFGAGSRLTVL.